This TCR beta chain originates from a study of cytomegalovirus exposure and HLA in healthy donors. The PCR used 60 Vbeta and 13 Jbeta primers. Repertoires were generated with immunoSEQ multiplex PCR, while TCRdb's copy carries only in-frame clones and drops some. The sample gives 150,000 to 200,000 clones, 60% to 80% of which show up once; 0.98% is in the top ten. The CDR3 runs 12 residues. The germline CDR1 and CDR2 sequences are MDHEN and SYDVKM. The germline V and J ends were trimmed by 6 bases and 8 bases, with 13 bases remaining between them. The sample was PBMCs. The rearrangement joins TRBV28 to TRBJ1-2; D remains ambiguous. This TCR was sampled from a woman in her 50s in good health and CMV-seropositive. The CDR3 loop is CASSGSTLGYTF. The CDR3 DNA sequence: TGTGCCAGCAGCGGGAGTACATTAGGCTACACCTTC.